This TCR beta chain emerged from a study of tumor-infiltrating lymphocytes in localized non-small cell lung cancer. Germline assignment: CDR1 MNHNS and CDR2 SASEGT. V was shortened by 4 bases and J by 4 bases, with 10 bases between the two germline ends. This CDR3 is built from 13 residues. Regarding the study as a whole: No T-cell fraction difference was seen between IM1 and IM2 tumors. Higher tumor T cell infiltration than in uninvolved lung was supported by TCRbeta sequencing.

A note on this clone: What it recognizes is unknown.

Sequencing used immunoSEQ multiplex PCR; TCRdb keeps in-frame clones, though not all of them. Of roughly 6,200 clones in the sample, about 79% were seen once. The sequence came from a human donor with non-small cell lung cancer. Sequencing was carried out using uninvolved lung tissue not adjacent to the tumor. V usage is TRBV6-1 and J usage is TRBJ2-5; tentative D call: TRBD1 (6 bases). CDR3 nucleotides: TGTGCCAGCAGTGGGGGGCTTGGAGAGACCCAGTACTTC. It specifies CASSGGLGETQYF.